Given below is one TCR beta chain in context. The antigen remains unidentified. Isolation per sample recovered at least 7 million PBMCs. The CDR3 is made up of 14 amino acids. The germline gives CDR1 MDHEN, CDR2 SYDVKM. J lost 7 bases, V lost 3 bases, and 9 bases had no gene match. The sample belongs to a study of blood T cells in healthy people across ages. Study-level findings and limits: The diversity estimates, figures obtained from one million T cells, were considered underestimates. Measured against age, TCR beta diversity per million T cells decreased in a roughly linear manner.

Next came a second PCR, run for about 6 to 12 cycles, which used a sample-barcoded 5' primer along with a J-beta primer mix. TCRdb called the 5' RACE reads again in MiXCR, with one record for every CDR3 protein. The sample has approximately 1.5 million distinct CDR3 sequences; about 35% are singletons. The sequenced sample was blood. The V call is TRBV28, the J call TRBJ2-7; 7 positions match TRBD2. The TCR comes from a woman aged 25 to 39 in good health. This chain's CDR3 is CASSFGAGVREQYF. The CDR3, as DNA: TGTGCCAGCAGTTTCGGGGCGGGAGTTCGAGAGCAGTACTTC.